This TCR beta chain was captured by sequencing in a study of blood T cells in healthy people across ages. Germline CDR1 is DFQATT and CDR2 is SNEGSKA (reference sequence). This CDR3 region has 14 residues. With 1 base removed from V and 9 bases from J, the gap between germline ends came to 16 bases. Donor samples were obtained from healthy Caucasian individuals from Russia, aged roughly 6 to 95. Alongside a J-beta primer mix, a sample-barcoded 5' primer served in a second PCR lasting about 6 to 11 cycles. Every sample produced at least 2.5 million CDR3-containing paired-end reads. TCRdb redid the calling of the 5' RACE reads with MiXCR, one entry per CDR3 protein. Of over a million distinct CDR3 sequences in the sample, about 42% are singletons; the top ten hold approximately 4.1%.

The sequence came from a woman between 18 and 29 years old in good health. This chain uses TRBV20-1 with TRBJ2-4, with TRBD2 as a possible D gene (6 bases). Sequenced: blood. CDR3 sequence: CSARVPSAVGIQYF. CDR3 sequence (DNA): TGCAGTGCTAGAGTCCCTAGCGCCGTGGGCATTCAGTACTTC.